One sample yielded the 6 T cell receptor beta chains listed below, sequenced in a study of T cells in localized non-small cell lung cancer. Only in-frame clones appear in the TCRdb table, and some are missing; sequencing was by immunoSEQ multiplex PCR. Here the sample spans tens of thousands of clones, around 90% being singletons. The input for sequencing was peripheral blood mononuclear cells, taken before any cancer treatment. The receptors originated from a man aged 40-75 years with stage III lung adenocarcinoma.

The rearrangement uses TRBV6-1 and TRBJ2-3; D not certain. This CDR3 has 13 residues. V was clipped by 8 bases and J by 0 bases, with 9 bases between them. Germline-derived CDR1 and CDR2 are MNHNS and SASEGT. The CDR3 loop is CASRQASTDTQYF. In nucleotides, the CDR3 is TGTGCCAGCCGGCAGGCGAGCACAGATACGCAGTATTTT.

The V call is TRBV20-1, the J call TRBJ1-1, with 8 bases fitting TRBD1. J was trimmed by 8 bases and V by 4 bases; bases with no gene match: 3. From germline, CDR1 is DFQATT and CDR2 SNEGSKA (reference sequence). This CDR3 has 11 amino acids. The CDR3 sequence: CSATTGGEAFF. In DNA form, the CDR3 reads TGCAGTGCTACCACAGGGGGGGAAGCTTTCTTT.

V is TRBV11-2 and J is TRBJ1-1; possible D gene TRBD1, 5 bases. V dropped 5 bases and J dropped 5 bases, with 15 bases sitting between them. Per the germline V gene, CDR1 is SGHAT and CDR2 is FQNNGV. This CDR3 has 14 amino acids. The CDR3 here is CASSADMGMTEAFF. As DNA, the CDR3 is TGTGCCAGCAGCGCGGACATGGGCATGACTGAAGCTTTCTTT.

The chain is built from TRBV19 and TRBJ2-4, with D possibly matching TRBD1 (6 bases). In germline, CDR1 is LNHDA, CDR2 SQIVND (reference sequence). This CDR3 comprises 15 residues. Between the trimmed V and J ends, which lost 5 bases and 6 bases, there was a span of 17 bases. The CDR3 nucleotides read TGTGCCAGTAGTCCATCGACAGGACGAGGAAACATTCAGTACTTC. It yields the protein CASSPSTGRGNIQYF.

CDR3 DNA: TGTGCCAGCAGCTCAACCCCTTCAGCGGGTAATTCACCCCTCCACTTT. It is translated as CASSSTPSAGNSPLHF. This chain connects TRBV9 to TRBJ1-6; D call uncertain. The V end was cut by 4 bases, the J end by 6 bases, with 17 bases between. Per germline, CDR1 SGDLS and CDR2 YYNGEE. This CDR3 region has 16 residues.

V and J are TRBV28 and TRBJ1-2, with 7 positions matching TRBD1. J lost 8 bases, V lost 7 bases, and 13 bases had no gene match. This CDR3 is 14 amino acids long. Germline V gene data show CDR1 as MDHEN and CDR2 as SYDVKM. This chain's CDR3 is CASTFTGAGEGYTF. For the CDR3, the DNA is TGTGCCAGCACCTTTACAGGGGCCGGTGAGGGCTACACCTTC.